Listed here are 25 T cell receptor beta chains from one sample, sequenced in a study of blood T cells in healthy people across ages. Primed by a sample-barcoded 5' primer and a J-beta primer mix, a second PCR proceeded for about 7 to 12 cycles. MiXCR, run by TCRdb on the 5' RACE reads, gives a single entry per CDR3 protein. This sample has about 1,500,000 distinct CDR3 sequences; under 30% occur once, and the top ten carry 7.7%. Specimen: blood. These receptor sequences come from a woman in her thirties in good health.

Details on this clonotype: This may be a read error: a much more frequent sequence differs by one nucleotide. The chain recombines TRBV9 with TRBJ2-5; D possibly uses TRBD1 or TRBD2 (6 bases each). Germline CDR1 is SGDLS and CDR2 is YYNGEE. The CDR3 contains 12 residues. The CDR3, as DNA: TGTGCCAGCAGCGTCGAGGGGGGCGAGCAGTGCTTC. Translating gives CASSVEGGEQCF.

This clonotype was found many times. The chain carries TRBV28 and TRBJ1-5, with D hard to call. Germline V gene lookup returns CDR1 MDHEN and CDR2 SYDVKM. CDR3 length: 11 amino acids. V was shortened by 6 bases and J by 6 bases, with 6 bases between the two germline ends. Here the CDR3 reads CASSGIQPQHF. CDR3 nucleotides: TGTGCCAGCAGCGGAATTCAGCCCCAGCATTTT.

V gene TRBV28 combines with J gene TRBJ1-2; D is unclear. The CDR3 totals 12 residues. The V end lost 11 bases, the J end lost 7 bases, and 17 bases lay between the germline ends. The germline V gene encodes CDR1 MDHEN and CDR2 SYDVKM. The CDR3 DNA reads TGTGCCGGCTTTGGGAGCGCGGGTGGCTACACCTTC. Translation: CAGFGSAGGYTF.

The chain has TRBV4-1 and TRBJ1-1; D may be TRBD1 (6 bases). With 8 bases removed from V and 2 bases from J, the gap between germline ends came to 15 bases. The CDR3 sequence is 14 residues long. Per germline, CDR1 MGHRA and CDR2 YSYEKL. The chain's CDR3 is CASGEGQRNTEAFF. As DNA, the CDR3 is TGCGCCAGCGGCGAAGGACAGAGAAACACTGAAGCTTTCTTT.

The sample holds a few counts of this clonotype. The chain has TRBV18 and TRBJ2-7; a weak D match, TRBD2 (6 bases). CDR3 length: 13 amino acids. The V gene's germline CDR1 is KGHSH and CDR2 LQKENI. Trimming removed 2 bases from V and 6 bases from J, with 11 bases in between. This chain's CDR3 is CASSPIGEVEQYF. CDR3 in DNA: TGTGCCAGCTCACCAATCGGGGAGGTCGAGCAGTACTTC.

This clonotype was seen ten or more times. The chain is built from TRBV7-9 and TRBJ2-7, with D perhaps being TRBD1 or TRBD2 (5 bases each). Germline lookup yields CDR1 SEHNR and CDR2 FQNEAQ (reference sequence). The CDR3 is made up of 14 amino acids. V was clipped by 4 bases and J by 2 bases, with 12 bases between them. Here the CDR3 DNA reads TGTGCCAGCAGCTACGGGACGTACACCTACGAGCAGTACTTC. Translation gives CASSYGTYTYEQYF.

The V call is TRBV20-1, the J call TRBJ2-1, with TRBD2 matching over 9 bases. CDR3 size: 19 residues. CDR1 DFQATT and CDR2 SNEGSKA come from the germline V gene (reference sequence). The V gene end was trimmed by 2 bases and the J gene end by 0 bases; junction bases not matched to a gene: 14. CDR3 protein: CSARRYTPSGKSSYNEQFF. In nucleotides, the CDR3 is TGCAGTGCTAGACGATATACCCCTAGCGGGAAGAGCTCCTACAATGAGCAGTTCTTC.

The chain uses TRBV13 and TRBJ1-3; D uncertain. The length of the CDR3 is 16 residues. The V end lost 8 bases, the J end lost 0 bases, and 17 bases lay between the germline ends. Per germline, CDR1 PRHDT and CDR2 FYEKMQ (reference sequence). CDR3 DNA: TGTGCCAGCCAAACGGGTGGAGGACCCTCTGGAAACACCATATATTTT. It translates to CASQTGGGPSGNTIYF.

Here the CDR3 DNA reads TGCGCCAGCAGCTTGTCGGGACACCACCAAGAGACCCAGTACTTC. This gives the protein CASSLSGHHQETQYF. J is TRBJ2-5 and V is TRBV5-1, with D maybe TRBD1 (6 bases). This CDR3 region has 15 residues. V lost 1 base to trimming and J lost 0 bases, with 10 bases between them. Germline V gene sequence: CDR1 SGHRS, CDR2 YFSETQ.

This chain uses TRBV14 with TRBJ2-2; D remains unclear. V was cut by 0 bases and J by 0 bases, with 14 bases left in between. The germline gives CDR1 SGHDN, CDR2 FVKESK. There are 18 residues in the CDR3. The CDR3 DNA is TGTGCCAGCAGCCAAGATCGTCTCAGAAGAGCGAACACCGGGGAGCTGTTTTTT. Its translation: CASSQDRLRRANTGELFF.

This sequence joins TRBV4-3 and TRBJ2-7, with D possibly being TRBD1 (6 bases). The CDR3 runs 15 residues. Trimming took off 0 bases at V and 7 bases at J, with 16 bases between the two ends. CDR1 and CDR2 (germline): LGHNA, YSLEER. This CDR3 reads CASSQDTTGNDEQYF. DNA of the CDR3: TGCGCCAGCAGCCAAGATACTACAGGGAATGATGAGCAGTACTTC.

This clonotype has just a few counts. The CDR3 here is CASSGWGANVLTF. The CDR3 coding sequence is TGTGCCAGCAGTGGATGGGGGGCCAACGTCCTGACTTTC. The chain links TRBV25-1 to TRBJ2-6; D not certain. V shed 4 bases and J shed 4 bases, with 5 bases lying between them. The CDR3 is 13 amino acids. The germline gives CDR1 MGHDK, CDR2 SYGVNS.

This clonotype has a count of ten or more. The chain is built from TRBV20-1 and TRBJ2-1; 7 positions agree with TRBD2. The germline V gene encodes CDR1 DFQATT and CDR2 SNEGSKA (reference sequence). V was clipped by 6 bases and J by 8 bases; unmatched bases: 16. This CDR3 has 15 residues. The CDR3 region is CSAASGLGGHDEQFF. The CDR3 coding sequence is TGCAGTGCCGCTTCTGGACTAGGTGGGCACGATGAGCAGTTCTTC.

The chain combines TRBV20-1 with TRBJ2-1; 7 bases align to TRBD2. From germline, CDR1 is DFQATT and CDR2 SNEGSKA (reference sequence). V dropped 3 bases and J dropped 0; count of bases not matched to a gene: 8. There are 16 residues in the CDR3. This CDR3 reads CSASYRTSDSYNEQFF. CDR3 in DNA: TGCAGTGCTAGTTATCGAACTAGCGACTCCTACAATGAGCAGTTCTTC.

This clonotype was found once. The chain recombines TRBV6-1 with TRBJ2-7; TRBD1 aligns across 8 bases. Trimming cost V 4 bases and J 5 bases; bases outside gene matches: 4. Germline-derived CDR1 and CDR2 are MNHNS and SASEGT. CDR3 length: 13 residues. The CDR3: CASSAGGIDEQYF. As DNA, the CDR3 is TGTGCCAGCAGTGCAGGGGGCATCGACGAGCAGTACTTC.

The V and J genes are TRBV7-8 and TRBJ2-2, with D possibly called TRBD1 or TRBD2 (5 bases each). CDR3 length: 14 residues. CDR1 is SGHVS and CDR2 is FQNEAQ in the germline V gene. Trimming removed 8 bases at V and 4 bases at J, with 14 bases between. The CDR3 is CASGGLLGTGELFF. The CDR3 DNA reads TGTGCCAGCGGGGGATTACTTGGCACCGGGGAGCTGTTTTTT.

For this clonotype: A far larger clone is one nucleotide away, so this likely arose from a read error. CDR3 coding DNA: TGTGCCAGCAGTCCCGGACTAGCGGGGCAAGAGACCCAGTTCTTC. Translating gives CASSPGLAGQETQFF. This chain joins TRBV12-3 or TRBV12-4 and TRBJ2-5; 12 positions agree with TRBD2. The DNA end favors TRBJ2-1, so the J call may be wrong. The CDR3 runs 15 residues.

The genes are TRBV12-3 or TRBV12-4 and TRBJ2-3, with D perhaps TRBD2 (5 bases). V was cut by 4 bases and J by 15 bases, with 26 bases left in between. This CDR3 spans 15 amino acids. CDR3 DNA: TGTGCCAGCAGTTCCCGGGGAGTGAGCCCAGATACGGAATATTTT. This codes for CASSSRGVSPDTEYF.

This clonotype appeared a few times. The chain couples TRBV6-4 to TRBJ2-7, with D possibly matching TRBD1 (5 bases). Germline values: CDR1 MRHNA, CDR2 SNTAGT. V lost 6 bases to trimming and J lost 6 bases, with 9 bases between them. The CDR3 is 11 amino acids. The CDR3 nucleotides read TGTGCCAGCAGACAGGCTCCCGAGCAGTACTTC. Its translation: CASRQAPEQYF.

This clonotype was counted between two and nine times. The CDR3 here is CASSVVSSGAGELFF. CDR3 nucleotide sequence: TGTGCCAGCAGCGTAGTCTCTAGTGGGGCCGGGGAGCTGTTTTTT. The J gene is TRBJ2-2, the V gene TRBV9; no definite D call. Germline CDR1 is SGDLS and CDR2 is YYNGEE. V lost 0 bases to trimming and J lost 6 bases, with 12 bases between them. The CDR3 is made up of 15 amino acids.

The chain employs TRBV7-6 and TRBJ2-4; tentative D call: TRBD1 (5 bases). CDR1 is SGHVS, CDR2 FNYEAQ, per germline. The CDR3 extends over 14 amino acids. Between the trimmed V and J ends, which lost 1 base and 13 bases, there was a span of 17 bases. CDR3 amino acids: CASSLGTSPSEQYF. The CDR3 region has the DNA TGTGCCAGCAGCTTAGGGACATCCCCTTCGGAGCAGTACTTC.

The gene calls are TRBV9 and TRBJ2-1; D not certain. This CDR3 is built from 11 residues. V lost 5 bases, J lost 12 bases, and 12 bases lay in between. Germline values: CDR1 SGDLS, CDR2 YYNGEE. This chain's CDR3 is CASSFASGQFF. CDR3 DNA: TGTGCCAGCAGTTTTGCGTCTGGGCAGTTCTTC.

This clonotype occurred many times. The chain carries TRBV29-1 and TRBJ2-1; 11 bases agree with TRBD2. This CDR3 has 14 residues. Germline V lookup: CDR1 SQVTM, CDR2 ANQGSEA. J lost 9 bases, V lost 8 bases, and 12 bases had no gene match. CDR3 DNA: TGCAGCTTGCGGGCTAGCGGGAGGAGCGTTGAGCAGTTCTTC. Its translation: CSLRASGRSVEQFF.

The chain uses TRBV19 and TRBJ1-2, with D possibly matching TRBD1 (5 bases). The length of the CDR3 is 13 residues. Looked up from germline, CDR1 is LNHDA and CDR2 is SQIVND (reference sequence). V was pared by 8 bases and J by 2 bases, with 12 bases between. Here the CDR3 DNA reads TGTGCCAGTCACCGGCGGGACAACTATGGCTACACCTTC. This gives the protein CASHRRDNYGYTF.

This clonotype occurred a few times. The chain links TRBV6-5 to TRBJ2-3, with 10 nucleotides matching TRBD2. The germline V gene has CDR1 MNHEY and CDR2 SVGAGI. This CDR3 contains 17 residues. V was clipped by 5 bases and J by 4 bases; unmatched bases: 12. Here the CDR3 DNA reads TGTGCCAGCAGTATACGCCTAGCGGGGGCCCTCCCAGATACGCAGTATTTT. Encoded protein: CASSIRLAGALPDTQYF.